The TCR beta chain under discussion was sequenced for a study of T cells in Graves' hyperthyroidism and ophthalmopathy. RNA transcripts yielded amplified TCR beta CDR3 regions. With the HTBI primer set, the TCR CDR3 went through a first round of RT-PCR. TCRdb re-called the multiplex PCR reads with MiXCR, one entry per CDR3 protein. The data contain about 270,000 distinct CDR3 sequences, approximately 16% of them singletons. Trimming cost V 2 bases and J 7 bases; bases outside gene matches: 7. Germline V lookup: CDR1 SNHLY, CDR2 FYNNEI. The CDR3 contains 15 residues. This clonotype was observed many times.

This TCR derives from a woman aged 50 to 65 with Graves' hyperthyroidism that later progressed to Graves' ophthalmopathy. V is TRBV2 and J is TRBJ1-2; 10 bases fit TRBD1. The sequenced sample consisted of blood. This CDR3 reads CASSEWGQGFRGYTF. The CDR3 region has the DNA TGTGCCAGCAGTGAATGGGGACAGGGGTTTCGTGGCTACACCTTC.